A single sample is the source of the 4 T cell receptor beta chains below, sequenced in a study of T cells after yellow fever vaccination. TCRdb recomputed calls from the 5' RACE reads with MiXCR, one row per CDR3 protein. Among under 250,000 distinct CDR3 sequences listed, 3% to 3.5% were seen once. The source was CD4+ T cells sorted from PBMCs, collected 10 days after the yellow fever booster vaccination. Receptor source: a man aged 18 to 29 who received the YFV17D yellow fever vaccine.

The rearrangement uses TRBV7-2 and TRBJ2-7, with 7 positions matching TRBD1. The CDR3 is 14 amino acids. Germline V gene lookup returns CDR1 SGHTA and CDR2 FQGNSA. V dropped 3 bases and J dropped 7; count of bases not matched to a gene: 9. The CDR3 sequence: CASSLGQLLGEQYF. The CDR3 bases are TGTGCCAGCAGCTTGGGACAGCTCTTAGGGGAGCAGTACTTC. The full variable domain, with the rest looked up from reference TRBV7-2 and TRBJ2-7, is GAGVSQSPSNKVTEKGKDVELRCDPISGHTALYWYRQSLGQGLEFLIYFQGNSAPDKSGLPSDRFSAERTGGSVSTLTIQRTQQEDSAVYLCASSLGQLLGEQYFGPGTRLTVT.

A few counts support this clonotype. V and J are TRBV19 and TRBJ1-5; D is uncertain. CDR1 is LNHDA, CDR2 SQIVND, per germline (reference sequence). This CDR3 comprises 15 residues. Between the trimmed V and J ends, which lost 3 bases and 6 bases, there was a span of 15 bases. The CDR3: CASSMVPSGSQPQHF. As DNA, the CDR3 is TGTGCCAGTAGTATGGTGCCCAGCGGTAGTCAGCCCCAGCATTTT.

Ten or more counts support this clonotype. The genes are TRBV30 and TRBJ1-6; 10 nucleotides match TRBD1. This CDR3 spans 14 amino acids. Germline values: CDR1 GTSNPN, CDR2 SVGIG (reference sequence). J was trimmed by 8 bases and V by 3 bases; bases with no gene match: 4. DNA for the CDR3: TGTGCCTGGAGCCGGGACAGGGGTTATTCACCCCTCCACTTT. This gives the protein CAWSRDRGYSPLHF. The complete variable domain, with remaining parts taken from reference TRBV30 and TRBJ1-6, reads SQTIHQWPATLVQPVGSPLSLECTVEGTSNPNLYWYRQAAGRGLQLLFYSVGIGQISSEVPQNLSASRPQDRQFILSSKKLLLSDSGFYLCAWSRDRGYSPLHFGNGTRLTVT.

The rearrangement links TRBV19 to TRBJ2-2; no reliable D call. The V and J ends lost 5 bases and 3 bases respectively, with 4 bases between them. The CDR3 consists of 12 residues. Per the germline V gene, CDR1 is LNHDA and CDR2 is SQIVND (reference sequence). The CDR3 nucleotides read TGTGCCAGTAGTTGGGACACCGGGGAGCTGTTTTTT. It specifies CASSWDTGELFF.